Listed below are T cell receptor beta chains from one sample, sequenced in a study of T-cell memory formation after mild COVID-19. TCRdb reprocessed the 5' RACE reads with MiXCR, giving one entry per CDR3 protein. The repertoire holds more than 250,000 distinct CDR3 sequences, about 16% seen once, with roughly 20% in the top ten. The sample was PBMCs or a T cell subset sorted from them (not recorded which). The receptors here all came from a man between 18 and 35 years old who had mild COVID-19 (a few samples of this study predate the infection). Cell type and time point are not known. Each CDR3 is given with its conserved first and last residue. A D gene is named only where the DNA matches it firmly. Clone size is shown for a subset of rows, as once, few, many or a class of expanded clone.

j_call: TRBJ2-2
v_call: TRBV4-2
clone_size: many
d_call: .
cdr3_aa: CASSQVGGGPNTGELFF
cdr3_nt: TGTGCCAGCAGCCAAGTCGGAGGGGGGCCTAACACCGGGGAGCTGTTTTTT

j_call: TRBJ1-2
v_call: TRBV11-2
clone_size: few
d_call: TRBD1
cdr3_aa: CASTRPGQKYGYTF
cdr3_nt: TGTGCCAGCACGAGACCGGGACAGAAGTATGGCTACACCTTC

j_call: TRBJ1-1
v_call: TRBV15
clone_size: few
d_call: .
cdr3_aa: CATSREPGWWTEAFF
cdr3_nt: TGTGCCACCAGCAGAGAACCGGGGTGGTGGACTGAAGCTTTCTTT

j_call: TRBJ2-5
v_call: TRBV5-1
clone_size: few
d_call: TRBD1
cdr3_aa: CASSSGTGFQETQYF
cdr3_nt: TGCGCCAGCAGTTCCGGGACAGGGTTCCAAGAGACCCAGTACTTC

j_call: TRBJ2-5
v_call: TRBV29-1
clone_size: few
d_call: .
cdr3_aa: CSVQGETQYF
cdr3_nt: TGCAGCGTTCAGGGAGAGACCCAGTACTTC

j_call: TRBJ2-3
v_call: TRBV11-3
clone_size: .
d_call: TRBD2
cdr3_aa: CASSLGGGVTQYF
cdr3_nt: TGTGCCAGCAGCTTAGGGGGGGGAGTTACGCAGTATTTT

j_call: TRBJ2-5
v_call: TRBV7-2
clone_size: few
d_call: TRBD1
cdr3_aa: CASSTGEETQYF
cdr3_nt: TGTGCCAGCAGTACAGGGGAAGAGACCCAGTACTTC

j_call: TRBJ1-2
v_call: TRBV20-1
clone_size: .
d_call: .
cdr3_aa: CSARDGRGAGYTF
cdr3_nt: TGCAGTGCTAGAGACGGCAGGGGAGCTGGCTACACCTTC

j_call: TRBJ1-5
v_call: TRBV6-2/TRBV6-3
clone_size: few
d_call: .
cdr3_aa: CASSPFGQPQHF
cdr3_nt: TGTGCCAGCAGTCCCTTCGGACAGCCCCAGCATTTT

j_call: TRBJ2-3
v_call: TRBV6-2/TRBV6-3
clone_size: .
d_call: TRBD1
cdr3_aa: CATRTGRRTDTQYF
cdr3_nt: TGTGCCACCAGGACAGGGAGGCGCACAGATACGCAGTATTTT

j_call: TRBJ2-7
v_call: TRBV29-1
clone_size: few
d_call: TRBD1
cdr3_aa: CSVAARQGHSYEQYF
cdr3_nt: TGCAGCGTTGCGGCGAGACAGGGGCACTCCTACGAGCAGTACTTC

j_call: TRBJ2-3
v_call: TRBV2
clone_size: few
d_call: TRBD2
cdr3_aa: CASRKTSGVTDTQYF
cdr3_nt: TGTGCCAGCAGGAAGACTAGCGGGGTCACAGATACGCAGTATTTT

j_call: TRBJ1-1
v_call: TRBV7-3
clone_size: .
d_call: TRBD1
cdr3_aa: CASSSRAGGTEAFF
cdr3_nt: TGTGCCAGCAGCTCCCGTGCAGGGGGCACTGAAGCTTTCTTT

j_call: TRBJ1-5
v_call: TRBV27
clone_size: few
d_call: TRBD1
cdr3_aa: CASSPRNGTGDIQPQHF
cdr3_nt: TGTGCCAGCAGTCCCCGTAACGGGACAGGGGATATTCAGCCCCAGCATTTT

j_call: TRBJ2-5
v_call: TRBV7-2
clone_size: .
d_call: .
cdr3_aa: CASSLTGVRETQYF
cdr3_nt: TGTGCCAGCAGCTTGACGGGGGTTAGGGAGACCCAGTACTTC

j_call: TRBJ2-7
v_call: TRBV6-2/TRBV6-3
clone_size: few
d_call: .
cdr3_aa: CASSYPSRDGTYEQYF
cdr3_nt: TGTGCCAGCAGTTACCCGTCTCGGGACGGGACCTACGAGCAGTACTTC